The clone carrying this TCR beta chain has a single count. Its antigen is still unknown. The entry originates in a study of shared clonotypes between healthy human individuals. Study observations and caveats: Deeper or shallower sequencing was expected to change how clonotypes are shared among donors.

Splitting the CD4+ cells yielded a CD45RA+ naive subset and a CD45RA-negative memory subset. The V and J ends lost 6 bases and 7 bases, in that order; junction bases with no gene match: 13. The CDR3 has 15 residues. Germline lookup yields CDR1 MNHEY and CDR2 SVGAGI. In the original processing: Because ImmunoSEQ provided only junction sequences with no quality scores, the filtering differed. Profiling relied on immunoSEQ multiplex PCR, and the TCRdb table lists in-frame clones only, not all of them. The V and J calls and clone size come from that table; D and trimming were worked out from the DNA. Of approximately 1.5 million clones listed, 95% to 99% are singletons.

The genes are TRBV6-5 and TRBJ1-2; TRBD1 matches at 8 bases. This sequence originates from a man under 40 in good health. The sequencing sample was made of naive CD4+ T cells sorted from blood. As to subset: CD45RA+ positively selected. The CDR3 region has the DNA TGTGCCAGCAGGAAAGGGAGGACAGGGCGGAGTGGCTACACCTTC. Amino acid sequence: CASRKGRTGRSGYTF.